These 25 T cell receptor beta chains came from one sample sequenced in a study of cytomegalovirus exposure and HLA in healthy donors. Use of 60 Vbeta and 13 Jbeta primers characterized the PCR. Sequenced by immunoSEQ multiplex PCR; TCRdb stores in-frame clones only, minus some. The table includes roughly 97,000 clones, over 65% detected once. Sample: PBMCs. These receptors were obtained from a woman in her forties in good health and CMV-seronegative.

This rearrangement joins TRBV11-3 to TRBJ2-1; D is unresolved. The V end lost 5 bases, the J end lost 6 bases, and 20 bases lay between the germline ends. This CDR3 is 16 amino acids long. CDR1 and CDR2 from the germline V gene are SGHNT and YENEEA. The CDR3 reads CASSPPGESSFNEQFF. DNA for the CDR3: TGTGCCAGCAGCCCCCCCGGAGAGAGTTCTTTCAATGAGCAGTTCTTC.

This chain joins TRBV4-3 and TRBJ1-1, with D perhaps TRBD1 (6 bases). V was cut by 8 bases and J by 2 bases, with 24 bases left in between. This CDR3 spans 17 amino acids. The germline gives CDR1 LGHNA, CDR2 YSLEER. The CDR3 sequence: CASAPGGRLSSNTEAFF. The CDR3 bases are TGCGCCAGCGCCCCCGGGGGGCGGCTCTCTTCAAACACTGAAGCTTTCTTT.

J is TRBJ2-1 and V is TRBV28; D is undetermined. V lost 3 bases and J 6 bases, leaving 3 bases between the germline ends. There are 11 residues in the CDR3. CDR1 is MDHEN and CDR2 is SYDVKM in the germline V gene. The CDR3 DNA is TGTGCCAGCAGTTTTATCAATGAGCAGTTCTTC. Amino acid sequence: CASSFINEQFF.

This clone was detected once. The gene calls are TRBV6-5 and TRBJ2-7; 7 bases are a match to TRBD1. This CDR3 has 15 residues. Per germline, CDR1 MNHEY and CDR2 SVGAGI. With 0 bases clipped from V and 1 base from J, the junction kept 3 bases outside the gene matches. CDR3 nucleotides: TGTGCCAGCAGTTACTCTGGGACAGTTTCCTACGAGCAGTACTTC. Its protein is CASSYSGTVSYEQYF.

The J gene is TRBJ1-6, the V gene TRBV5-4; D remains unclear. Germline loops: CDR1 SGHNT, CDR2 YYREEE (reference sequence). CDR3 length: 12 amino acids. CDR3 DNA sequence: TGTGCGTCGGGAGATTATAATTCACCCCTCCACTTT. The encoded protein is CASGDYNSPLHF.

CDR3 bases: TGTGCCAGCAGTTACATAGGGGCTGGAACTGAAGCTTTCTTT. Translated, it gives CASSYIGAGTEAFF. The chain carries TRBV6-5 and TRBJ1-1; D is perhaps TRBD1 (5 bases). V gave up 2 bases and J gave up 5 bases, with 12 bases separating them. Germline V gene sequence: CDR1 MNHEY, CDR2 SVGAGI. The CDR3 consists of 14 residues.

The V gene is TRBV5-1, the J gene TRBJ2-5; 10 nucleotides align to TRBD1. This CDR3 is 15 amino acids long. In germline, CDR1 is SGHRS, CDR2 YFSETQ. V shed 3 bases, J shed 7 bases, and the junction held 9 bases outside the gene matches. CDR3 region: CASSYTTGTGATQYF. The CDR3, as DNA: TGCGCCAGCAGCTACACAACCGGGACAGGGGCGACCCAGTACTTC.

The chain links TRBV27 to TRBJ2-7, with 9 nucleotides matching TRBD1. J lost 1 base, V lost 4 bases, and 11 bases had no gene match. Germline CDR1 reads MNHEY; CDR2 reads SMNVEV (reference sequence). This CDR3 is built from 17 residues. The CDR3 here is CASSSQTGQGGSYEQYF. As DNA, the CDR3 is TGTGCCAGCAGTTCACAAACGGGACAGGGAGGATCCTACGAGCAGTACTTC.

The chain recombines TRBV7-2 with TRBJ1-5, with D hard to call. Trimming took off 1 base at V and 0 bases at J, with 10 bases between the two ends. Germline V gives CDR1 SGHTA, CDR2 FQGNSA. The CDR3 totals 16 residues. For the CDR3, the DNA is TGTGCCAGCAGCTTAGTAGTCGGTTATAGCAATCAGCCCCAGCATTTT. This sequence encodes CASSLVVGYSNQPQHF.

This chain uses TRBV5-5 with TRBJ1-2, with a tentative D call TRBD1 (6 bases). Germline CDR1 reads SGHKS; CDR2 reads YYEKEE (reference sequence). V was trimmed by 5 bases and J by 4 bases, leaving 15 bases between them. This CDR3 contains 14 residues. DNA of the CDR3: TGTGCCAGCAGAACCGGGACAAATGGCTATGGCTACACCTTC. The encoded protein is CASRTGTNGYGYTF.

This chain's CDR3 is CASSLAHNSQGRNTEAFF. The DNA for the CDR3 is TGTGCCAGCAGCTTAGCCCACAACTCACAGGGGCGGAACACTGAAGCTTTCTTT. This sequence joins TRBV11-2 and TRBJ1-1; 7 nucleotides line up with TRBD1. The CDR3 is 18 residues long. CDR1 is SGHAT and CDR2 is FQNNGV in the germline V gene. V shed 1 base, J shed 1 base, and the junction held 12 bases outside the gene matches.

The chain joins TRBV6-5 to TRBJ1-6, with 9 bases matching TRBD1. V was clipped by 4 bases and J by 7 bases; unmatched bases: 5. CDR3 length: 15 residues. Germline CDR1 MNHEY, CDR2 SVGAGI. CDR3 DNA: TGTGCCAGCAGTTGGGGAGGGACAGGGAATTCACCCCTCCACTTT. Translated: CASSWGGTGNSPLHF.

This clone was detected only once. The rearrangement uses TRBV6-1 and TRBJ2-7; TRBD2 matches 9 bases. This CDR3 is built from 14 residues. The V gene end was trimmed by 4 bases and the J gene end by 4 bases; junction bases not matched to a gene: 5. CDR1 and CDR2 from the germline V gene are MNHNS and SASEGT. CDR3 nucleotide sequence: TGTGCCAGCAGTGGAGCTCTAGCGGGATACGAGCAGTACTTC. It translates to CASSGALAGYEQYF.

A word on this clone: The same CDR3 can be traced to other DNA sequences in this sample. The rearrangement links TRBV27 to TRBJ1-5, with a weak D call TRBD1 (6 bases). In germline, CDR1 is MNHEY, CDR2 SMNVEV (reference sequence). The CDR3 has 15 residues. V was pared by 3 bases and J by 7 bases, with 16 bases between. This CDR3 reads CASSFGAGVVQPQHF. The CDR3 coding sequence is TGTGCCAGCAGTTTTGGGGCAGGGGTTGTGCAGCCCCAGCATTTT.

The CDR3 nucleotides read TGTGCCAGCAGTTTAGGAGTAAGCACAGATACGCAGTATTTT. Its protein product is CASSLGVSTDTQYF. This chain joins TRBV27 and TRBJ2-3, with no clear D. V gave up 2 bases and J gave up 0 bases, with 6 bases separating them. The CDR3 has 14 residues. Germline lookup yields CDR1 MNHEY and CDR2 SMNVEV (reference sequence).

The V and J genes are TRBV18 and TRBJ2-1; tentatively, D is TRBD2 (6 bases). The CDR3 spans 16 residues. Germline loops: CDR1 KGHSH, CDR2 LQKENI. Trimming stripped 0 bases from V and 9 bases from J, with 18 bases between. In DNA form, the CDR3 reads TGTGCCAGCTCACCACCATTTGCGGGATCGGGCAGTGAGCAGTTCTTC. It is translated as CASSPPFAGSGSEQFF.

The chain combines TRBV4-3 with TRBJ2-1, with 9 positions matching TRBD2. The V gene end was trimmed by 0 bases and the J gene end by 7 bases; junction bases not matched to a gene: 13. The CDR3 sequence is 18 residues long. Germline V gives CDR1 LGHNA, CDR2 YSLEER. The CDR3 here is CASSQDPPLREGSNEQFF. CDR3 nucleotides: TGCGCCAGCAGCCAAGATCCTCCGCTGCGGGAGGGGTCGAATGAGCAGTTCTTC.

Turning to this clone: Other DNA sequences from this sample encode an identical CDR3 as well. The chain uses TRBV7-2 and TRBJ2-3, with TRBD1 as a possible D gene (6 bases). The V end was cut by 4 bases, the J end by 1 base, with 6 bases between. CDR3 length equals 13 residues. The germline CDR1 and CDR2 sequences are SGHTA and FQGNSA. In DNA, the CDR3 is TGTGCCAGCAGCTCAGGGGGCACAGATACGCAGTATTTT. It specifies CASSSGGTDTQYF.

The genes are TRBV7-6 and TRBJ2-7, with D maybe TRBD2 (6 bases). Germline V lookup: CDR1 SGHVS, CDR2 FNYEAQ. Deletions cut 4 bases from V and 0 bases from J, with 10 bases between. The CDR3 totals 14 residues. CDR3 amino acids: CASSSGLISYEQYF. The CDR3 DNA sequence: TGTGCCAGCAGCTCGGGACTCATCTCCTACGAGCAGTACTTC.

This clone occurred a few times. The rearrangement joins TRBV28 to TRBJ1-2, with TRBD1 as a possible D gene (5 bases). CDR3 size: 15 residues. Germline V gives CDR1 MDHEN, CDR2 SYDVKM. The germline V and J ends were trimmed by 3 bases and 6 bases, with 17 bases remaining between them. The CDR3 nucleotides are TGTGCCAGCAGTTTTGTGGCGGCCAGGGTGAATGGCTACACCTTC. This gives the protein CASSFVAARVNGYTF.

CDR3 nucleotide sequence: TGTGCCAGCAGCTCGGACAGGGCGAGTGAAGCTTTCTTT. It is translated as CASSSDRASEAFF. This rearrangement joins TRBV11-2 to TRBJ1-1; 8 bases fit TRBD1. This CDR3 comprises 13 residues. V shed 4 bases and J 7 bases; nucleotides not matched to a gene: 5. CDR1 SGHAT and CDR2 FQNNGV come from the germline V gene.

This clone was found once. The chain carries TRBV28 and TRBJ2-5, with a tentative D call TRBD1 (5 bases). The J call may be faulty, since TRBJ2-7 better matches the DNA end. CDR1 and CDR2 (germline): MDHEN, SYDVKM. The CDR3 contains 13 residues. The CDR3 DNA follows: TGTGCCAGCAGTTCGACAGACCAATACGAGCAGTACTTC. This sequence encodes CASSSTDQYEQYF.

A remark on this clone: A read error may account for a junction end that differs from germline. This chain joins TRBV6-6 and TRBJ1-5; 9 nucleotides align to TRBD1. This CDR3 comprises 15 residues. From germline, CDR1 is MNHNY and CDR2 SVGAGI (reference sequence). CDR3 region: CASRPGGTGNRPRHF. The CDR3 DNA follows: TGTGCCAGCAGACCCGGGGGGACAGGGAATCGGCCCCGGCATTTT.

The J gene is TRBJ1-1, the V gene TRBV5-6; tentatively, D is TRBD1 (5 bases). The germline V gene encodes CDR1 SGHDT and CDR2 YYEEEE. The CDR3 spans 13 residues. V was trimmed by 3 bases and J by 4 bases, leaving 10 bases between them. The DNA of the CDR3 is TGTGCCAGCAGCTCTGGCGGGGGCACTGAAGCTTTCTTT. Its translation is CASSSGGGTEAFF.

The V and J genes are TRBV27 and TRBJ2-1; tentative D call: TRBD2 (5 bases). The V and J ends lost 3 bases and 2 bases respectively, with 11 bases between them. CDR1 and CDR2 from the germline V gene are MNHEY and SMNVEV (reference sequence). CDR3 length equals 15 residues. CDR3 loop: CASSFSPGTYNEQFF. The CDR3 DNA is TGTGCCAGCAGTTTTTCCCCGGGAACCTACAATGAGCAGTTCTTC.